This paragraph covers one TCR beta chain sequence. The data belong to a study of blood T cell repertoires in COVID-19. Whole-study context: Researchers got acute and convalescent COVID-19 samples from the United States, Italy and Spain. PBMCs, B-cell-depleted T cells, or T cells were the source of the cDNA or gDNA that made up the material.

Study processing details: Amplification with reference gene primers provided the estimates of nucleated cell counts. Profiled with immunoSEQ multiplex PCR; TCRdb holds only in-frame clones, not every one. The DNA gave D and trimming, while V, J and clone size come from that table. The sample has fewer than 450,000 clones, under 95% seen once. Germline CDR1 SGHTS, CDR2 YDEGEE. The CDR3 consists of 16 residues. V dropped 4 bases and J dropped 5 bases, with 19 bases sitting between them. This clonotype was sampled from a woman under 30 who had recovered from COVID-19. The specimen sequenced was peripheral blood. The chain employs TRBV5-8 and TRBJ2-1; a weak D match, TRBD2 (6 bases). CDR3 amino acids: CASSRNPGETNNEQFF. The CDR3 DNA sequence: TGTGCCAGCAGCCGCAACCCGGGGGAGACTAACAATGAGCAGTTCTTC.